The 21 T cell receptor beta chains below all came from one sample that was sequenced in a study of Graves' ophthalmopathy and Graves' hyperthyroidism. The authors amplified TCR beta CDR3 regions from RNA transcripts. In the first round, RT-PCR was carried out with HTBI primers, and a multiplex PCR formed the second round. TCRdb analysed the multiplex PCR reads with MiXCR anew, one entry per CDR3 protein. The data hold under 350,000 distinct CDR3 sequences, with roughly 15% observed a single time. The sequencing sample was made of peripheral blood. The receptors stem from an adult man with Graves' ophthalmopathy.

This clonotype appeared many times. The chain combines TRBV6-2 or TRBV6-3 with TRBJ2-6; 8 bases fit TRBD1. CDR3 length: 18 residues. Germline V CDR1 and CDR2: MNHEY, SVGEGT. The ends lost 7 bases at V and 0 bases at J; junction bases unmatched: 11. CDR3 protein: CASTRRTGTSSGANVLTF. CDR3 coding DNA: TGTGCCAGCACGCGGAGGACAGGGACCTCCTCTGGGGCCAACGTCCTGACTTTC.

This clonotype was counted at least ten times. The V call is TRBV6-4, the J call TRBJ1-1, with TRBD1 as a possible D gene (5 bases). The V end lost 5 bases, the J end lost 0 bases, and 13 bases lay between the germline ends. Germline CDR1 is MRHNA and CDR2 is SNTAGT. The length of the CDR3 is 15 residues. This CDR3 reads CASSMFGAVNTEAFF. The CDR3 nucleotides read TGTGCCAGCAGTATGTTTGGGGCAGTGAACACTGAAGCTTTCTTT.

This clonotype was counted ten times or more. The rearrangement links TRBV12-3 or TRBV12-4 to TRBJ2-5; D gene uncertain. This CDR3 is 14 amino acids long. V gave up 4 bases and J gave up 1 base, with 10 bases separating them. The CDR3 region has the DNA TGTGCCAGCAGTTCTCCTCCCATCCAAGAGACCCAGTACTTC. Translation: CASSSPPIQETQYF.

The DNA of the CDR3 is TGTGCCAGCAGTCCGACAGGGAGGATATACAATAGCAATCAGCCCCAGCATTTT. Amino acid sequence: CASSPTGRIYNSNQPQHF. The chain is built from TRBV6-2 or TRBV6-3 and TRBJ1-5; 7 nucleotides match TRBD1. J gave up 0 bases and V 5 bases, and 13 bases lay outside the gene matches. The CDR3 loop spans 18 amino acids. Germline CDR1 and CDR2: MNHEY and SVGEGT.

J is TRBJ1-1 and V is TRBV19; D gene ambiguous. V lost 5 bases, J lost 1 base, and 5 bases lay in between. This CDR3 has 12 residues. Germline V gene data show CDR1 as LNHDA and CDR2 as SQIVND (reference sequence). CDR3 nucleotides: TGTGCCAGTAGTTGGGAGAACACTGAAGCTTTCTTT. Its protein product is CASSWENTEAFF.

This clonotype was seen ten or more times. The chain recombines TRBV11-2 with TRBJ1-6; D call uncertain. CDR3 length equals 18 residues. Deletions cut 6 bases from V and 0 bases from J, with 18 bases between. Germline CDR1 reads SGHAT; CDR2 reads FQNNGV. CDR3 sequence reads: CASSRNPPAGSYNSPLHF. The CDR3 region has the DNA TGTGCCAGCAGTCGTAACCCCCCGGCAGGCTCCTATAATTCACCCCTCCACTTT. The full variable domain, with the rest looked up from reference TRBV11-2 and TRBJ1-6, is EAGVAQSPRYKIIEKRQSVAFWCNPISGHATLYWYQQILGQGPKLLIQFQNNGVVDDSQLPKDRFSAERLKGVDSTLKIQPAKLEDSAVYLCASSRNPPAGSYNSPLHFGNGTRLTVT.

The J gene is TRBJ1-1, the V gene TRBV12-3 or TRBV12-4, with D unresolved. Trimming pared 5 bases from V and 4 bases from J, leaving 17 bases between. This CDR3 comprises 15 residues. The CDR3 loop is CASSRSGWAGTEAFF. DNA for the CDR3: TGTGCCAGCAGTCGTAGTGGATGGGCGGGCACTGAAGCTTTCTTT.

This clonotype was observed many times. V is TRBV30 and J is TRBJ1-5; tentative D call: TRBD1 (5 bases). V lost 5 bases and J 3 bases, leaving 11 bases between the germline ends. The CDR3 extends over 13 amino acids. Per germline, CDR1 GTSNPN and CDR2 SVGIG (reference sequence). CDR3 amino acids: CAWAGRYNQPQHF. CDR3 in DNA: TGTGCCTGGGCGGGGCGGTACAATCAGCCCCAGCATTTT.

This clonotype has ten or more counts. The CDR3 DNA is TGTGCCAGCAGCTTTCTTAGATCGGTTCAAGAGACCCAGTACTTC. It specifies CASSFLRSVQETQYF. This chain links TRBV11-2 with TRBJ2-5; D unclear. The germline V and J ends were trimmed by 3 bases and 2 bases, with 13 bases remaining between them. Germline CDR1 is SGHAT and CDR2 is FQNNGV. The CDR3 extends over 15 amino acids.

This clonotype was recorded at least ten times. This chain joins TRBV7-3 and TRBJ2-5; 10 nucleotides line up with TRBD2. This CDR3 is built from 15 residues. The ends lost 6 bases at V and 4 bases at J; junction bases unmatched: 8. Per germline, CDR1 SGHTA and CDR2 FQGTGA. The CDR3 loop reads CASSRRTSGRETQYF. The CDR3 DNA reads TGTGCCAGCAGTCGGAGGACTAGCGGCCGAGAGACCCAGTACTTC.

This clonotype was seen repeatedly, ten times or more. The V and J genes are TRBV11-1 and TRBJ2-7; 11 positions match TRBD2. Germline-derived CDR1 and CDR2 are SGHAT and FQDESV (reference sequence). The CDR3 consists of 17 residues. After removal of 2 bases from V and 4 bases from J, the junction contained 10 bases not matched to a gene. The CDR3 DNA reads as TGTGCCAGCAGCTTAAATAAGCTAGCGGGAGGAGGATACGAGCAGTACTTC. This sequence encodes CASSLNKLAGGGYEQYF.

A note on this clonotype: This clone may be a read error of a much larger clone one base away. The V call is TRBV15, the J call TRBJ2-5; a possible D gene is TRBD1 (5 bases). Trimming cost V 0 bases and J 5 bases, with 10 bases left between them. The CDR3 loop spans 14 amino acids. Per germline, CDR1 LNHNV and CDR2 YYDKDF (reference sequence). The CDR3 loop reads CATSRDQGMETQYF. The CDR3 DNA is TGTGCCACCAGCAGAGATCAGGGCATGGAGACCCAGTACTTC.

This clonotype was counted many times. V is TRBV28 and J is TRBJ2-7; D unresolved. CDR3 length equals 15 residues. The V and J ends lost 2 bases and 3 bases respectively, with 14 bases between them. CDR1 MDHEN and CDR2 SYDVKM come from the germline V gene. The CDR3 DNA reads TGTGCCAGCAGTTTAGGGTCCTATTACATCTACGAGCAGTACTTC. This gives the protein CASSLGSYYIYEQYF.

Notes on this clonotype: The CDR3 does not close with the conserved phenylalanine or tryptophan, likely indicating a read error. The limits of the CDR3 on the DNA are not certain, so only TCRdb's listed CDR3 is given. This sequence joins TRBV7-2 and TRBJ2-7. The CDR3 spans 8 residues, counting both ends. Germline CDR1 reads SGHTA; CDR2 reads FQGNSA. The CDR3 region is CASSSQGG.

The sample holds many counts of this clonotype. The V and J genes are TRBV7-2 and TRBJ2-6; the D is unclear. Trimming took 2 bases from V and 0 from J, leaving 5 bases between them. Germline loops: CDR1 SGHTA, CDR2 FQGNSA. The length of the CDR3 is 15 residues. CDR3 in amino acids: CASSLLYSGANVLTF. DNA of the CDR3: TGTGCCAGCAGCTTACTTTACTCTGGGGCCAACGTCCTGACTTTC.

The table lists this clonotype with many counts. The V and J genes are TRBV24-1 and TRBJ2-7, with 9 positions matching TRBD1. This CDR3 has 16 amino acids. CDR1 KGHDR and CDR2 SFDVKD come from the germline V gene. The junction had 8 bases not matched to a gene; V was cut back by 4 bases and J by 2 bases. As DNA, the CDR3 is TGTGCCACCAGTGACGCCGGGACAGGGCTTACCTACGAGCAGTACTTC. Its protein is CATSDAGTGLTYEQYF.

This clonotype was seen many times. The chain recombines TRBV6-2 or TRBV6-3 with TRBJ2-7, with a tentative D call TRBD1 (5 bases). V was trimmed by 8 bases and J by 2 bases, leaving 25 bases between them. The CDR3 has 17 amino acids. Germline CDR1 reads MNHEY; CDR2 reads SVGEGT. CDR3 coding DNA: TGTGCCAGCGGGGCACTTTTCGGGCAGCACAAAACCTACGAGCAGTACTTC. Amino acids: CASGALFGQHKTYEQYF.

This clonotype has ten or more counts. The rearrangement uses TRBV28 and TRBJ1-6; D unresolved. V was cut by 5 bases and J by 9 bases, with 20 bases left in between. This CDR3 contains 16 residues. The germline CDR1 and CDR2 sequences are MDHEN and SYDVKM. Here the CDR3 DNA reads TGTGCCAGCAGTCTCCCGGTAATCGGCCGAGGTTCACCCCTCCACTTT. Translation gives CASSLPVIGRGSPLHF.

This clonotype occurred many times. The rearrangement uses TRBV6-5 and TRBJ1-1; 8 positions agree with TRBD1. The CDR3 runs to 15 residues. Germline CDR1 reads MNHEY; CDR2 reads SVGAGI. The J segment lost 8 bases and the V segment lost 0 bases, leaving 8 bases of the junction unmatched. The CDR3 is CASSYSELTGEEAFF. In DNA, the CDR3 is TGTGCCAGCAGTTACTCGGAGTTGACAGGGGAGGAAGCTTTCTTT.

This clonotype has a count of ten or more. The chain joins TRBV12-3 or TRBV12-4 to TRBJ1-1; TRBD1 matches 12 bases. The CDR3 totals 15 residues. The J segment lost 6 bases and the V segment lost 6 bases, leaving 8 bases of the junction unmatched. The CDR3 coding sequence is TGTGCCAGCAGAGTGTCCGGGACAGGGGGCCCTGAAGCTTTCTTT. This gives the protein CASRVSGTGGPEAFF.

This clonotype was observed at least ten times. V gene TRBV20-1 combines with J gene TRBJ1-1; 9 bases fit TRBD1. This CDR3 comprises 12 residues. Germline V gives CDR1 DFQATT, CDR2 SNEGSKA (reference sequence). The CDR3 sequence is CSTGGGDTEAFF. The CDR3, as DNA: TGCAGCACAGGGGGCGGGGACACTGAAGCTTTCTTT.